The clone carrying this T cell receptor (beta chain) was picked up one time. Its antigen is unidentified. This entry comes from a study of OX40 agonist ivuxolimab in advanced cancers. Study results and limitations: The antigens recognized by the expanded peripheral T cells, that is their antigen specificity, were not determined.

The timepoints at which blood was sampled were baseline, cycle 4 day 1, and cycle 7 day 1. The V end lost 4 bases, the J end lost 1 base, and 7 bases lay between the germline ends. The CDR3 has 13 amino acids. CDR1 and CDR2 (germline): MDHEN, SYDVKM. Profiled with immunoSEQ multiplex PCR; TCRdb holds only in-frame clones, not every one. Of some 69,000 clones listed, approximately 89% are singletons. The sample in question was CD4+ or CD8+ T cells sorted from blood, obtained in a trial of the OX40 agonist ivuxolimab. The TCR comes from an adult with an advanced solid tumor such as melanoma, head and neck, liver or kidney cancer. The genes are TRBV28 and TRBJ2-5; D remains unclear. The DNA for the CDR3 is TGTGCCAGCAGTTCTGTGGTCCAAGAGACCCAGTACTTC. Amino acid sequence: CASSSVVQETQYF. The entire variable domain, with the rest obtained from reference TRBV28 and TRBJ2-5, is as follows: DVKVTQSSRYLVKRTGEKVFLECVQDMDHENMFWYRQDPGLGLRLIYFSYDVKMKEKGDIPEGYSVSREKKERFSLILESASTNQTSMYLCASSSVVQETQYFGPGTRLLVL.